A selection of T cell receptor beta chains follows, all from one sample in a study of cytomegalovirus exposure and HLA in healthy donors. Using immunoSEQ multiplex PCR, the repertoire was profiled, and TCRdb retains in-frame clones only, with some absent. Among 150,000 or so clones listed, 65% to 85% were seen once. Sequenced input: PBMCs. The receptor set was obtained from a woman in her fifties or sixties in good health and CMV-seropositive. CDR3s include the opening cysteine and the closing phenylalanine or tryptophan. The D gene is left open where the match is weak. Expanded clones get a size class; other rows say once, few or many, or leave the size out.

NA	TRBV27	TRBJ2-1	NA	CASSLFGPGNEQFF	TGTGCCAGCAGTTTATTTGGGCCTGGGAATGAGCAGTTCTTC
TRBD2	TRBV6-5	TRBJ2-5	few	CASSLAGAGETQYF	TGTGCCAGCAGTTTAGCGGGGGCGGGAGAGACCCAGTACTTC
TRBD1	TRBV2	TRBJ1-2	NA	CASSERTQGGPYGYTF	TGTGCCAGCAGTGAAAGAACACAGGGGGGGCCCTATGGCTACACCTTC
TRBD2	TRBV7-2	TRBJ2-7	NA	CASSSGLAVDEQYF	TGTGCCAGCAGCTCGGGACTAGCTGTCGACGAGCAGTACTTC
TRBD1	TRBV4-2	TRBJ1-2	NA	CASSHHTGDLLYTF	TGTGCCAGCAGCCACCATACAGGGGACCTGCTCTACACCTTC
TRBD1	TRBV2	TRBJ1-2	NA	CASRKDRGEGYTF	TGTGCCAGCAGAAAGGACAGGGGAGAAGGCTACACCTTC
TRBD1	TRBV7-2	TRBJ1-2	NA	CASSFTPTGQGDF	TGTGCCAGCAGCTTTACCCCGACGGGACAGGGAGACTTC
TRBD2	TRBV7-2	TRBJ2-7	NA	CASSLKNFLAGAYEQYF	TGTGCCAGCAGCTTAAAGAATTTCCTAGCGGGGGCCTACGAGCAGTACTTC
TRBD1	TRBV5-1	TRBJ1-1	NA	CASSLNTRTGINEAFF	TGCGCCAGCAGCCTCAACACTCGGACAGGGATTAATGAAGCTTTCTTT
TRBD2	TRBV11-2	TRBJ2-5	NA	CASSLWLAGIQETQYF	TGTGCCAGCAGCTTATGGCTAGCGGGGATCCAAGAGACCCAGTACTTC
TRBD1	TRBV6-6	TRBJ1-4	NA	CASSYSWTGGQEKLFF	TGTGCCAGCAGTTACTCTTGGACAGGGGGCCAGGAAAAACTGTTTTTT